This is a list of T cell receptor beta chains from one sample in a study of T-cell reconstitution after alpha-beta-depleted transplantation in children. From the PCR reads, TCRdb called clonotypes with MiXCR, one entry per CDR3 protein. The top ten hold 18% of the sample, which has just under 150,000 distinct CDR3 sequences, 8% to 10% seen once. The sample here was PBMCs, mostly from graft donor cells, taken 180 days after TCRalphabeta/CD19-depleted stem cell transplant. Every receptor here comes from a female patient between 2 and 10 years old who had a stem cell transplant for congenital amegakaryocytic thrombocytopenia, so the T cells may come from the graft donor. Both conserved end residues are part of each CDR3. The D gene is left open where the match is weak. Some rows mark clone size as missing; the rest say once, few, many or name a class of expanded clone.

-	-	TRBV19	TRBJ1-5	CASSAPGLRNQPQHF	TGTGCCAGTAGTGCCCCAGGGTTGCGCAATCAGCCCCAGCATTTT
many	TRBD2	TRBV28	TRBJ2-3	CASILPSGDRADTQYF	TGTGCCAGCATTTTACCTAGCGGCGATCGGGCGGATACGCAGTATTTT
few	-	TRBV20-1	TRBJ2-7	CSAGQLTFSYEQYF	TGCAGTGCAGGTCAATTGACCTTCTCCTACGAGCAGTACTTC
many	-	TRBV2	TRBJ2-1	CASSSLGEQFF	TGTGCCAGCAGTTCGCTAGGTGAGCAGTTCTTC
few	TRBD2	TRBV29-1	TRBJ2-5	CSVAVSGSQETQYF	TGCAGCGTTGCAGTTAGCGGGAGCCAAGAGACCCAGTACTTC
many	-	TRBV29-1	TRBJ2-7	CSARDGSYEQYF	TGCAGCGCCAGGGACGGCTCCTACGAGCAGTACTTC
many	-	TRBV7-2	TRBJ2-2	CASSLARRRGELFF	TGTGCCAGCAGCTTAGCGCGGCGGAGGGGGGAGCTGTTTTTT
many	-	TRBV20-1	TRBJ1-4	CSAREGRIPRFF	TGCAGTGCTAGAGAGGGTAGGATTCCCCGGTTTTTT
many	TRBD1	TRBV20-1	TRBJ2-1	CSANSGTASYNEQFF	TGCAGTGCTAATTCCGGGACAGCTTCCTACAATGAGCAGTTCTTC
-	TRBD2	TRBV7-2	TRBJ2-1	CASSLLGGSRNEQFF	TGTGCCAGCAGCTTATTGGGCGGGAGTCGGAATGAGCAGTTCTTC
many	-	TRBV12-3/TRBV12-4	TRBJ1-5	CASTTGGLQPQHF	TGTGCCAGCACAACGGGGGGGCTTCAGCCCCAGCATTTT
-	TRBD2	TRBV24-1	TRBJ2-2	CATSDRTRLAGGQGELFF	TGTGCCACCAGTGATCGGACCCGATTAGCGGGGGGGCAGGGGGAGCTGTTTTTT
few	-	TRBV20-1	TRBJ2-3	CSARGRLAFDTQYF	TGCAGTGCTAGAGGCCGGCTAGCATTCGATACGCAGTATTTT
many	TRBD1	TRBV6-1	TRBJ2-7	CASSTTPGTETYEQYF	TGTGCCAGCAGCACCACCCCCGGGACAGAAACCTACGAGCAGTACTTC
many	TRBD2	TRBV12-3/TRBV12-4	TRBJ2-7	CASSSGLASYEQYF	TGTGCCAGCAGTTCCGGACTAGCGTCCTACGAGCAGTACTTC
few	-	TRBV4-1	TRBJ2-5	CASSRPRGETQYF	TGCGCCAGCAGCCGCCCGAGGGGTGAGACCCAGTACTTC
-	-	TRBV11-2	TRBJ2-3	CASCLGRSTDTQYF	TGTGCCAGCTGTCTGGGACGAAGCACAGATACGCAGTATTTT
many	-	TRBV12-3/TRBV12-4	TRBJ1-2	CASSPEGGMMYGYTF	TGTGCCAGCAGCCCAGAGGGGGGAATGATGTATGGCTACACCTTC
-	-	TRBV18	TRBJ1-2	CASSPRGEHYGYTF	TGTGCCAGCTCACCCCGGGGAGAACACTATGGCTACACCTTC
-	-	TRBV28	TRBJ2-1	CASSLFGSNEQFF	TGTGCCAGCAGTTTATTCGGGAGCAATGAGCAGTTCTTC
many	-	TRBV6-5	TRBJ1-1	CASSYGKPTEAFF	TGTGCCAGCAGTTATGGAAAGCCGACTGAAGCTTTCTTT
few	-	TRBV9	TRBJ2-2	CASSGKRGTGELFF	TGTGCCAGCAGCGGGAAGCGAGGGACCGGGGAGCTGTTTTTT
many	-	TRBV10-3	TRBJ2-3	CAISERDPLSTDTQYF	TGTGCCATCAGTGAAAGGGACCCCCTTAGCACAGATACGCAGTATTTT
-	TRBD2	TRBV28	TRBJ2-7	CAIRTSGSYEQYF	TGTGCCATCAGGACTAGCGGGAGCTACGAGCAGTACTTC
-	TRBD2	TRBV28	TRBJ2-1	CASSLAGGISSYNEQFF	TGTGCCAGCAGTCTAGCGGGAGGTATTAGCTCCTACAATGAGCAGTTCTTC
-	-	TRBV7-9	TRBJ2-2	CARGQGLTRWELFF	TGTGCCAGGGGCCAGGGGCTGACCCGCTGGGAGCTGTTTTTT
many	TRBD2	TRBV30	TRBJ2-2	CAWRGTRLFYTGELFF	TGTGCCTGGAGAGGGACTAGATTGTTTTACACCGGGGAGCTGTTTTTT
-	-	TRBV20-1	TRBJ2-3	CSAGSGFTDTQYF	TGCAGTGCTGGTAGCGGTTTCACAGATACGCAGTATTTT
many	-	TRBV4-1	TRBJ2-5	CASSQVLRPATQYF	TGCGCCAGCAGCCAAGTGCTCAGACCCGCGACCCAGTACTTC
-	-	TRBV20-1	TRBJ2-7	CSARDPRQSPLGEQYF	TGCAGTGCTAGAGATCCAAGACAGTCACCGCTGGGCGAGCAGTACTTC
few	-	TRBV12-3/TRBV12-4	TRBJ2-2	CASSVQGSGTGELFF	TGTGCCAGCAGTGTCCAGGGAAGTGGCACCGGGGAGCTGTTTTTT
-	TRBD2	TRBV20-1	TRBJ2-5	CSARGTSGGQETQYF	TGCAGTGCTAGGGGGACTAGCGGGGGACAAGAGACCCAGTACTTC
many	TRBD1	TRBV19	TRBJ1-1	CASSNRDSLFSNTEAFF	TGTGCCAGTAGTAACCGGGACAGCCTTTTTTCGAACACTGAAGCTTTCTTT
many	TRBD1	TRBV10-3	TRBJ1-1	CAIRTTGDTEAFF	TGTGCCATCAGGACCACAGGGGACACTGAAGCTTTCTTT
few	TRBD2	TRBV3-1	TRBJ2-7	CASSETLPFSGLAYEQYF	TGTGCCAGCAGCGAAACGCTCCCCTTTAGCGGGTTAGCCTACGAGCAGTACTTC
-	TRBD2	TRBV18	TRBJ2-1	CASSQLADGDEQFF	TGTGCCAGCTCACAACTAGCGGACGGGGATGAGCAGTTCTTC
many	-	TRBV25-1	TRBJ2-7	CASSSWGADEQYF	TGTGCCAGCAGTTCATGGGGGGCCGACGAGCAGTACTTC
many	TRBD1	TRBV28	TRBJ2-7	CASSSSGTVSYEQYF	TGTGCCAGCAGTTCATCCGGGACAGTTTCCTACGAGCAGTACTTC
-	-	TRBV4-1	TRBJ2-3	CASSHRVTDTQYF	TGCGCCAGCAGTCACAGGGTCACAGATACGCAGTATTTT
many	-	TRBV20-1	TRBJ2-3	CSATDGGSTDTQYF	TGCAGTGCTACAGATGGGGGAAGCACAGATACGCAGTATTTT
few	TRBD2	TRBV20-1	TRBJ2-2	CSAPRGGQNTGELFF	TGCAGTGCCCCCCGGGGAGGGCAGAACACCGGGGAGCTGTTTTTT
many	TRBD2	TRBV7-9	TRBJ2-4	CASSLLAGRVIQYF	TGTGCCAGCAGCTTACTAGCGGGGCGGGTCATTCAGTACTTC
few	-	TRBV12-3/TRBV12-4	TRBJ1-1	CASSLRRGASVAFF	TGTGCCAGCAGTTTAAGACGGGGGGCCTCGGTAGCTTTCTTT
many	TRBD2	TRBV5-1	TRBJ2-7	CASSRRMAGGPINEQYF	TGCGCCAGCAGCCGACGAATGGCGGGAGGGCCGATTAACGAGCAGTACTTC
many	TRBD2	TRBV12-5	TRBJ2-3	CASGLGPRREIPDTQYF	TGTGCTAGTGGTTTGGGACCCAGGCGGGAGATCCCAGATACGCAGTATTTT
-	-	TRBV21-1	TRBJ1-5	CASSKHRGQPQHF	TGTGCCAGCAGCAAACACAGGGGTCAGCCCCAGCATTTT
many	-	TRBV11-3	TRBJ2-2	CASSPRPYTGELFF	TGTGCCAGCAGCCCGAGACCATACACCGGGGAGCTGTTTTTT
many	-	TRBV7-8	TRBJ2-5	CASSLVGAETQYF	TGTGCCAGCAGCTTAGTGGGGGCTGAGACCCAGTACTTC
-	-	TRBV2	TRBJ2-7	CASSRDLAYEQYF	TGTGCCAGCAGCCGGGACTTGGCCTACGAGCAGTACTTC
many	TRBD1	TRBV6-1	TRBJ2-7	CASSSGQNTYEQYF	TGTGCCAGCAGCTCGGGACAGAATACCTACGAGCAGTACTTC
many	TRBD2	TRBV18	TRBJ2-4	CASSPTSGRAPNIQYF	TGTGCCAGCTCACCGACTAGCGGGAGGGCCCCAAACATTCAGTACTTC
-	TRBD1	TRBV27	TRBJ1-2	CASSLTGQGATNYGYTF	TGTGCCAGCAGTTTGACTGGACAGGGGGCAACTAACTATGGCTACACCTTC
-	-	TRBV7-9	TRBJ2-1	CASSLAWDPPYNEQFF	TGTGCCAGCAGCTTAGCTTGGGATCCGCCCTACAATGAGCAGTTCTTC
many	-	TRBV5-1	TRBJ1-1	CASSLAPGTTEAFF	TGCGCCAGCAGCTTGGCCCCGGGGACCACTGAAGCTTTCTTT
few	-	TRBV20-1	TRBJ2-2	CSALQGAGELFF	TGCAGTGCTTTACAGGGAGCCGGGGAGCTGTTTTTT
-	-	TRBV5-4	TRBJ2-1	CASSSTFRTEYNEQFF	TGTGCCAGCAGCTCCACCTTCAGGACCGAGTACAATGAGCAGTTCTTC
few	TRBD1	TRBV20-1	TRBJ1-2	CSARVLGVAGGSNYGYTF	TGCAGTGCTAGAGTCCTTGGTGTCGCAGGGGGCTCGAACTATGGCTACACCTTC
once	-	TRBV29-1	TRBJ1-5	CSAKTGKDSNQPHHF	TGCAGCGCTAAAACAGGGAAAGATAGCAATCAGCCCCACCATTTT
-	TRBD1	TRBV11-2	TRBJ2-1	CASSTGQGEQFF	TGTGCCAGCAGCACCGGACAGGGAGAGCAGTTCTTC